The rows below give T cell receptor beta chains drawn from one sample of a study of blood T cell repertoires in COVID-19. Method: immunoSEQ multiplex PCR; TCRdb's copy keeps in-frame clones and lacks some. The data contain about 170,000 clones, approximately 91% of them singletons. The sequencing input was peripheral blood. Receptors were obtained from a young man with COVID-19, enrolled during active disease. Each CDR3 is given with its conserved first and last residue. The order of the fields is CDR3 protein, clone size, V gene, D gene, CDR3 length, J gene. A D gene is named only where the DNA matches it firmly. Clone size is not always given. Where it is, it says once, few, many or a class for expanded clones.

cdr3_aa: CASSSTRGNQPQHF
clone_size: .
v_call: TRBV27
d_call: .
cdr3_length: 14
j_call: TRBJ1-5

cdr3_aa: CASSYYPGQTSGEQYF
clone_size: .
v_call: TRBV6-2/TRBV6-3
d_call: TRBD1
cdr3_length: 16
j_call: TRBJ2-7

cdr3_aa: CATSLGTASDTQYF
clone_size: .
v_call: TRBV24-1
d_call: TRBD1
cdr3_length: 14
j_call: TRBJ2-3

cdr3_aa: CASSEAGSMNTEAFF
clone_size: .
v_call: TRBV2
d_call: .
cdr3_length: 15
j_call: TRBJ1-1

cdr3_aa: CASSLFGDRGYEQYF
clone_size: .
v_call: TRBV28
d_call: TRBD1
cdr3_length: 15
j_call: TRBJ2-7

cdr3_aa: CASTHGTGRTSGRLYEQYF
clone_size: .
v_call: TRBV28
d_call: TRBD2
cdr3_length: 19
j_call: TRBJ2-7

cdr3_aa: CASSPPGFGQSHDPSYYNEQFF
clone_size: .
v_call: TRBV18
d_call: .
cdr3_length: 22
j_call: TRBJ2-1

cdr3_aa: CASSYSKDRGGNEQFF
clone_size: once
v_call: TRBV6-5
d_call: .
cdr3_length: 16
j_call: TRBJ2-1

cdr3_aa: CASSPTATYEQYF
clone_size: .
v_call: TRBV28
d_call: .
cdr3_length: 13
j_call: TRBJ2-7

cdr3_aa: CASSLQGAMRTEAFF
clone_size: .
v_call: TRBV7-9
d_call: TRBD1
cdr3_length: 15
j_call: TRBJ1-1

cdr3_aa: CASSSRTSGPSYEQYF
clone_size: .
v_call: TRBV28
d_call: TRBD2
cdr3_length: 16
j_call: TRBJ2-7

cdr3_aa: CASSWGTSGNYEQYF
clone_size: .
v_call: TRBV13
d_call: TRBD2
cdr3_length: 15
j_call: TRBJ2-7

cdr3_aa: CASSQANEQYF
clone_size: .
v_call: TRBV4-1
d_call: .
cdr3_length: 11
j_call: TRBJ2-7

cdr3_aa: CSASRSVDEQYF
clone_size: once
v_call: TRBV20-1
d_call: .
cdr3_length: 12
j_call: TRBJ2-7

cdr3_aa: CASSIRDRDGYTF
clone_size: .
v_call: TRBV19
d_call: TRBD1
cdr3_length: 13
j_call: TRBJ1-2

cdr3_aa: CASSYSSLAGELFF
clone_size: .
v_call: TRBV6-2/TRBV6-3
d_call: .
cdr3_length: 14
j_call: TRBJ2-2

cdr3_aa: CAITPGTGGHEQYF
clone_size: .
v_call: TRBV10-3
d_call: TRBD1
cdr3_length: 14
j_call: TRBJ2-7

cdr3_aa: CASSQDSGGGQFF
clone_size: .
v_call: TRBV4-3
d_call: TRBD2
cdr3_length: 13
j_call: TRBJ2-1

cdr3_aa: CASSMYADTEAFF
clone_size: .
v_call: TRBV19
d_call: .
cdr3_length: 13
j_call: TRBJ1-1

cdr3_aa: CASSPGTVLNQPQHF
clone_size: .
v_call: TRBV7-9
d_call: TRBD1
cdr3_length: 15
j_call: TRBJ1-5

cdr3_aa: CASSLGVTGTRYNEQFF
clone_size: .
v_call: TRBV5-1
d_call: .
cdr3_length: 17
j_call: TRBJ2-1

cdr3_aa: CASSVEGDRGRIEQFF
clone_size: .
v_call: TRBV9
d_call: TRBD1
cdr3_length: 16
j_call: TRBJ2-1

cdr3_aa: CASSLGKGLAGLYNEQFF
clone_size: .
v_call: TRBV11-3
d_call: TRBD2
cdr3_length: 18
j_call: TRBJ2-1

cdr3_aa: CASSIRRAGTGELFF
clone_size: once
v_call: TRBV19
d_call: TRBD2
cdr3_length: 15
j_call: TRBJ2-2

cdr3_aa: CASSFSGRYTGELFF
clone_size: .
v_call: TRBV13
d_call: TRBD2
cdr3_length: 15
j_call: TRBJ2-2

cdr3_aa: CATSATRGGTDTQYF
clone_size: .
v_call: TRBV15
d_call: TRBD2
cdr3_length: 15
j_call: TRBJ2-3

cdr3_aa: CASSIGQGSNQPQHF
clone_size: .
v_call: TRBV5-8
d_call: TRBD1
cdr3_length: 15
j_call: TRBJ1-5

cdr3_aa: CASRSGQVTYEQYF
clone_size: .
v_call: TRBV11-2
d_call: TRBD1
cdr3_length: 14
j_call: TRBJ2-7

cdr3_aa: CASSDSGQDFNTGELFF
clone_size: .
v_call: TRBV6-4
d_call: TRBD1
cdr3_length: 17
j_call: TRBJ2-2

cdr3_aa: CASSTGHRMNTEAFF
clone_size: .
v_call: TRBV7-2
d_call: .
cdr3_length: 15
j_call: TRBJ1-1

cdr3_aa: CASSLAGSLAFF
clone_size: .
v_call: TRBV28
d_call: .
cdr3_length: 12
j_call: TRBJ1-1

cdr3_aa: CASSPGTSGELFF
clone_size: .
v_call: TRBV12-3/TRBV12-4
d_call: .
cdr3_length: 13
j_call: TRBJ2-2

cdr3_aa: CASSQEGDYEQYF
clone_size: .
v_call: TRBV4-3
d_call: .
cdr3_length: 13
j_call: TRBJ2-7

cdr3_aa: CASSPRTGGLNEQYF
clone_size: .
v_call: TRBV7-9
d_call: TRBD1
cdr3_length: 15
j_call: TRBJ2-7

cdr3_aa: CASSPTMTGDAVGELFF
clone_size: once
v_call: TRBV2
d_call: TRBD1
cdr3_length: 17
j_call: TRBJ2-2

cdr3_aa: CASSRDRDGTEAFF
clone_size: once
v_call: TRBV18
d_call: TRBD1
cdr3_length: 14
j_call: TRBJ1-1

cdr3_aa: CASSFGQGADTQYF
clone_size: .
v_call: TRBV11-2
d_call: TRBD1
cdr3_length: 14
j_call: TRBJ2-3

cdr3_aa: CASPNPRGRNTEAFF
clone_size: .
v_call: TRBV2
d_call: .
cdr3_length: 15
j_call: TRBJ1-1

cdr3_aa: CASSGTRFIIEQFF
clone_size: .
v_call: TRBV10-1
d_call: TRBD2
cdr3_length: 14
j_call: TRBJ2-1

cdr3_aa: CASSFSGQSSYEQYF
clone_size: .
v_call: TRBV7-2
d_call: .
cdr3_length: 15
j_call: TRBJ2-7

cdr3_aa: CASTSKRDYSNQPQHF
clone_size: .
v_call: TRBV23-1
d_call: .
cdr3_length: 16
j_call: TRBJ1-5

cdr3_aa: CASSRTLLRTGNSEAFF
clone_size: .
v_call: TRBV3-1/TRBV3-2
d_call: TRBD1
cdr3_length: 17
j_call: TRBJ1-1

cdr3_aa: CAFREGTRVLRRPYEQYF
clone_size: many
v_call: TRBV12-2
d_call: .
cdr3_length: 18
j_call: TRBJ2-7

cdr3_aa: CAWTEQGVGSPLHF
clone_size: .
v_call: TRBV30
d_call: TRBD1
cdr3_length: 14
j_call: TRBJ1-6

cdr3_aa: CASSKRTSGRTYEQYF
clone_size: .
v_call: TRBV19
d_call: TRBD2
cdr3_length: 16
j_call: TRBJ2-7

cdr3_aa: CASSQDYIKGTSGKTGELFF
clone_size: .
v_call: TRBV4-1
d_call: TRBD2
cdr3_length: 20
j_call: TRBJ2-2

cdr3_aa: CASSRLQASTPYF
clone_size: .
v_call: TRBV6-2/TRBV6-3
d_call: .
cdr3_length: 13
j_call: TRBJ2-3

cdr3_aa: CASSLVGPGGTDTQYF
clone_size: .
v_call: TRBV5-1
d_call: TRBD2
cdr3_length: 16
j_call: TRBJ2-3

cdr3_aa: CASSLDRDYEQYF
clone_size: once
v_call: TRBV11-2
d_call: .
cdr3_length: 13
j_call: TRBJ2-7